The TCR beta chain described here comes from a study of lymphopenia after photon versus proton radiotherapy. Assay used: immunoSEQ multiplex PCR; TCRdb lists only in-frame clones, some missing. Of tens of thousands of clones in the sample, roughly 84% were seen once. This CDR3 has 17 residues. V dropped 4 bases and J dropped 0; count of bases not matched to a gene: 8. The germline V gene encodes CDR1 MNHNS and CDR2 SASEGT. Details on this clone: Its antigen is currently unknown.

Study observations and caveats: After lymphocyte nadir, photon-treated repertoires showed oligoclonal expansion, especially CD8+ Temra. A bigger post-nadir fall in TCR diversity correlated inversely with survival time in deceased patients. Only patients who died were analyzed for survival; proton advantage is unproven. Photon-treated patients lost naive T cells and TCR diversity; proton-treated stayed stable.

Sequenced here: peripheral blood, sampled from a patient treated with proton-based radiotherapy. This sequence joins TRBV6-1 and TRBJ1-3; the match to TRBD1 covers 8 bases. This clonotype originated in a woman between 65 and 79 years old with pancreatic cancer. CDR3: CASSGPKTGVSGNTIYF. Here the CDR3 DNA reads TGTGCCAGCAGTGGCCCCAAGACAGGGGTCTCTGGAAACACCATATATTTT.